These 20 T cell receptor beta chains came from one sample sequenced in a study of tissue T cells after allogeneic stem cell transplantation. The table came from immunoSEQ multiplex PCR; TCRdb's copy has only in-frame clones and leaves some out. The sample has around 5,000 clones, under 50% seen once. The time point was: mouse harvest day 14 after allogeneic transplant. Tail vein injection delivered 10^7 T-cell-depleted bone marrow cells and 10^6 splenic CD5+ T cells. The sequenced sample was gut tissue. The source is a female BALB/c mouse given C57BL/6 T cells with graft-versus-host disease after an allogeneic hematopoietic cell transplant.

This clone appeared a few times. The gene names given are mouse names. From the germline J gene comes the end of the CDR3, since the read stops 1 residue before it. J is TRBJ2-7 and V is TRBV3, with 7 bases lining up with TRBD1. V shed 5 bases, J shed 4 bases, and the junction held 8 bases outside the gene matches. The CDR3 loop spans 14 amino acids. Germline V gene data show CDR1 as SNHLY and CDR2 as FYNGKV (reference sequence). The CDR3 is CASSRQGRRYEQYF. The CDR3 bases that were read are TGTGCCAGCAGCCGACAGGGAAGGAGGTATGAACAGTAC.

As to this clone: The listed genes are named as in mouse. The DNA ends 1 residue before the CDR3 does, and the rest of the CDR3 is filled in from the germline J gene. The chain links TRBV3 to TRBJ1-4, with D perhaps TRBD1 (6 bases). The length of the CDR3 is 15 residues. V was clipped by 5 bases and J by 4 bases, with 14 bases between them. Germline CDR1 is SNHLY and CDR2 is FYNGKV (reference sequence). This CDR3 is CASSLGQGYNERLFF. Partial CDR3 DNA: TGTGCCAGCAGCCTTGGGCAGGGGTACAACGAAAGATTATTT.

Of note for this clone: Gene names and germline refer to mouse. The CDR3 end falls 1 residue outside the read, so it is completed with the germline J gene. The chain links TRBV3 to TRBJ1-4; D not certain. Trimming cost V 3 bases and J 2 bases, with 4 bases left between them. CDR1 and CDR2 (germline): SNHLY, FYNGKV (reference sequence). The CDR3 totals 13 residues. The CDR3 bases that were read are TGTGCCAGCAGCTTCCACTCCAACGAAAGATTATTT. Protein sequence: CASSFHSNERLF. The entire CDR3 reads CASSFHSNERLFF.

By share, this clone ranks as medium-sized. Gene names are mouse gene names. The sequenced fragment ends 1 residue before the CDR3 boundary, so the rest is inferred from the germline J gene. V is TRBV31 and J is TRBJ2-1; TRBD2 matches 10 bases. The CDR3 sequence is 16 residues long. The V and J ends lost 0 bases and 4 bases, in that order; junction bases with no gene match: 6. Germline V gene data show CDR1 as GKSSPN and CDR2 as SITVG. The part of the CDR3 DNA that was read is TGTGCCTGGAGTCTAGGACACTGGGGGGGGTATGCTGAGCAGTTC. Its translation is CAWSLGHWGGYAEQF. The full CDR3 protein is CAWSLGHWGGYAEQFF.

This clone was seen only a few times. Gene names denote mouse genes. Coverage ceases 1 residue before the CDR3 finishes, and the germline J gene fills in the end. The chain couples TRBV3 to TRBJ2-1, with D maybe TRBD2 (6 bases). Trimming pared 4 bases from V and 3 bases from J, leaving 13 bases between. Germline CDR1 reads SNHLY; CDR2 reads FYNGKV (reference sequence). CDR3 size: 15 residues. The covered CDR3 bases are TGTGCCAGCAGCTCTAGAGGGACTCTCTATGCTGAGCAGTTC. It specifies CASSSRGTLYAEQF. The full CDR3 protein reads CASSSRGTLYAEQFF.

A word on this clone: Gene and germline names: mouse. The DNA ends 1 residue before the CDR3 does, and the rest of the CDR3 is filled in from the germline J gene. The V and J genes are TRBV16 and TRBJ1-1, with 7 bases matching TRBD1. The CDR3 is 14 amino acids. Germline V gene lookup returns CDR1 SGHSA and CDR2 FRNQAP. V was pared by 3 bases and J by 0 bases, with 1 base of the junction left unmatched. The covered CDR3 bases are TGTGCAAGCAGCTTGCAGGGGGCAAACACAGAAGTCTTC. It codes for CASSLQGANTEVF. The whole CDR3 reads CASSLQGANTEVFF.

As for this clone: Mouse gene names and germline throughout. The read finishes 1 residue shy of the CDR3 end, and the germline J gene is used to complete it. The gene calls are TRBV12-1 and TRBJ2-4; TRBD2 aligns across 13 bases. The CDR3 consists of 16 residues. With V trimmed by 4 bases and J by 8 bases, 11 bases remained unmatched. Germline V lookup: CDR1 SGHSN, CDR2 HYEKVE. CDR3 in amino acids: CASSPGLGGRGGTLYF. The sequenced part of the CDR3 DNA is TGTGCCAGCTCCCCTGGACTGGGGGGGCGCGGGGGCACCTTGTAC. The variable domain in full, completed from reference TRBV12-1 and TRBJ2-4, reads DSGVVQSPRHIIKEKGGRSVLTCIPISGHSNVVWYQQTLGKELKFLIQHYEKVERDKGFLPSRFSVQQFDDYHSEMNMSALELEDSAMYFCASSPGLGGRGGTLYFGAGTRLSVL.

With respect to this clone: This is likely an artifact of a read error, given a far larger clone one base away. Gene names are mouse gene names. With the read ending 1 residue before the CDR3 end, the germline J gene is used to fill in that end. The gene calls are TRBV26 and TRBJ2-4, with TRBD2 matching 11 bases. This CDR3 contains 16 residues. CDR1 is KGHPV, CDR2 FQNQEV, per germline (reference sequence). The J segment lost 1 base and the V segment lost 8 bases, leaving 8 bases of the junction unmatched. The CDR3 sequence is CASRPGLGERQNTLYF. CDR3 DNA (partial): TGTGCCAGCCGTCCGGGACTGGGGGAACGTCAAAACACCTTGTAC.

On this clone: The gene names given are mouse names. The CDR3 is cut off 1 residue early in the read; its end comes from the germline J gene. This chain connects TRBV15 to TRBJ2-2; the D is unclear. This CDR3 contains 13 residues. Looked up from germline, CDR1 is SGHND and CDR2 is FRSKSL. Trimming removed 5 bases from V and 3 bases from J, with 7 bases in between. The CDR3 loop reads CASSGGYTGQLYF. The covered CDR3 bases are TGTGCCAGCAGTGGAGGGTACACCGGGCAGCTCTAC.

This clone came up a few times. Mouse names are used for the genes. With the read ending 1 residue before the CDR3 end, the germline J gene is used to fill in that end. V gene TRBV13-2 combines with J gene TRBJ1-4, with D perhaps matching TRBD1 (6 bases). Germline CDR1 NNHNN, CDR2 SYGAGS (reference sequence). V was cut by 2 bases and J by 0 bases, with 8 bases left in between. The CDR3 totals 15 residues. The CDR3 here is CASGDRGISNERLFF. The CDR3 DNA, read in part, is TGTGCCAGCGGTGACAGGGGCATTTCCAACGAAAGATTATTT.

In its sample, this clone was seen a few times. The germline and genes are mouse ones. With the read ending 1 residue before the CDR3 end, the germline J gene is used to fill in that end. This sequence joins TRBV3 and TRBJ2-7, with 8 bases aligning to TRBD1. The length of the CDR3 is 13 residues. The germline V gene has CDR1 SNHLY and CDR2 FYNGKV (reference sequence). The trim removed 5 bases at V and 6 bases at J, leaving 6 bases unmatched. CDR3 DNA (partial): TGTGCCAGCAGCCACCAGGGGGCGCTTGAACAGTAC. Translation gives CASSHQGALEQY. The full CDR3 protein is CASSHQGALEQYF.

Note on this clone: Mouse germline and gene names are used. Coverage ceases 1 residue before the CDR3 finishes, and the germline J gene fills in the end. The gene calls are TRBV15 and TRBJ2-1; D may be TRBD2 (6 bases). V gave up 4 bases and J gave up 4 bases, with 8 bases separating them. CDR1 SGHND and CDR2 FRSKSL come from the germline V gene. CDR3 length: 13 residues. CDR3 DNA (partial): TGTGCCAGCAGTTCCGGGGGGTATGCTGAGCAGTTC. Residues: CASSSGGYAEQF. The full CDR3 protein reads CASSSGGYAEQFF. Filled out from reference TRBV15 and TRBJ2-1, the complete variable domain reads DAGVTQTPRHEVAEKGQTIILKCEPVSGHNDLFWYRQTKIQGLELLSYFRSKSLMEDGGAFKDRFKAEMLNSSFSTLKIQPTEPKDSAVYLCASSSGGYAEQFFGPGTRLTVL.

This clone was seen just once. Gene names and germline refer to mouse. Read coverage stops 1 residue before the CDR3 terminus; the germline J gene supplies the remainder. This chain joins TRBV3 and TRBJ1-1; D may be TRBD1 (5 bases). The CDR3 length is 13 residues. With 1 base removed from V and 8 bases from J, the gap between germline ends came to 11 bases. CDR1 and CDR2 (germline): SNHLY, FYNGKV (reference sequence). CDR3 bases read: TGTGCCAGCAGCTTAGAGGCAGGGTGGGAAGTCTTC. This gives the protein CASSLEAGWEVF. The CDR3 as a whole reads CASSLEAGWEVFF.

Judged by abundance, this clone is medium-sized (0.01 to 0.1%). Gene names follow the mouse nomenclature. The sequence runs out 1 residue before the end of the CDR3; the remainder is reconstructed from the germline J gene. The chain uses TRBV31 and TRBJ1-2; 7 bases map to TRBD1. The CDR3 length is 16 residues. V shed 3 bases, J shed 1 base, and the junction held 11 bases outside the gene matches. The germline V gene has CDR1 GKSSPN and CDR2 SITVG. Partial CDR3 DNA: TGTGCCTGGAGCCCCTCTTCCGGGACAGAAAACTCCGACTACACC. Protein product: CAWSPSSGTENSDYT. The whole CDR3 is CAWSPSSGTENSDYTF.

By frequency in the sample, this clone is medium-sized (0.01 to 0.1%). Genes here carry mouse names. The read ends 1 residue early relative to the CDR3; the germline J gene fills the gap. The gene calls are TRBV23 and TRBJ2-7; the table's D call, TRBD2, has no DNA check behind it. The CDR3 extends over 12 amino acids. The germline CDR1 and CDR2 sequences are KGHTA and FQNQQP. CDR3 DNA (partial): TGCTCCAGCAGTCAGTGGGGGTCTGAACAGTAC. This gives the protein CSSSQWGSEQY. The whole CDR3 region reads CSSSQWGSEQYF.

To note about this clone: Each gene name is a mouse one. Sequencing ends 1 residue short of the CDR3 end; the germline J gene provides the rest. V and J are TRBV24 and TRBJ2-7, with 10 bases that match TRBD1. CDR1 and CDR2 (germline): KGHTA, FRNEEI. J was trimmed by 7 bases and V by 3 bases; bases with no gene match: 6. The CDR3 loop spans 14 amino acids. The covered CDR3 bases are TGTGCCAGCAGTCTAAGGGACAGGGGTGGGGAACAGTAC. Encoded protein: CASSLRDRGGEQY. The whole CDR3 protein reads CASSLRDRGGEQYF.

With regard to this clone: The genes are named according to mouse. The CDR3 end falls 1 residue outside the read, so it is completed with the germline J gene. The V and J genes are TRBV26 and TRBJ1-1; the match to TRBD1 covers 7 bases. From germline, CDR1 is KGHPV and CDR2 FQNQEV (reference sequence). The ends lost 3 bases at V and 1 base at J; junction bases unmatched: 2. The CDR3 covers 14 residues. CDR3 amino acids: CASSLHRGNTEVFF. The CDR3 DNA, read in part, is TGTGCCAGCAGTCTCCACAGGGGAAACACAGAAGTCTTC.

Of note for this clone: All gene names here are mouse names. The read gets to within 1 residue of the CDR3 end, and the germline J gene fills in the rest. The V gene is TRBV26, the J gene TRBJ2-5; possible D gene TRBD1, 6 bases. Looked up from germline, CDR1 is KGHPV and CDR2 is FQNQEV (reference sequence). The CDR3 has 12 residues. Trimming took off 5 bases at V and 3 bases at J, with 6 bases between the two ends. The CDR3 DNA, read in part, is TGTGCCAGCAGTGGGACACAAGACACCCAGTAC. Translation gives CASSGTQDTQY. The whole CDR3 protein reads CASSGTQDTQYF.

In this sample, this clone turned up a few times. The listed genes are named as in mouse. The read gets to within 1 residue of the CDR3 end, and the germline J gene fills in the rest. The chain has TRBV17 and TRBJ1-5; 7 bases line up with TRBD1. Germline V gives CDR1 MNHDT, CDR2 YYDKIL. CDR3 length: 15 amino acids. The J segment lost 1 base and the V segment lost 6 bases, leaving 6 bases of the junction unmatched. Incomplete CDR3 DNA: TGTGCTAGCAGGCCTCCGGGACAGAACAACCAGGCTCCGCTT. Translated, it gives CASRPPGQNNQAPL. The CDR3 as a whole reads CASRPPGQNNQAPLF. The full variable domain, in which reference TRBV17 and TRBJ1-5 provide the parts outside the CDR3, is DTTVKQNPRYKLARVGKPVNLICSQTMNHDTMYWYQKKPNQAPKLLLFYYDKILNREADTFEKFQSSRPNNSFCSLYIGSAGLEYSAMYLCASRPPGQNNQAPLFGEGTRLSVL.

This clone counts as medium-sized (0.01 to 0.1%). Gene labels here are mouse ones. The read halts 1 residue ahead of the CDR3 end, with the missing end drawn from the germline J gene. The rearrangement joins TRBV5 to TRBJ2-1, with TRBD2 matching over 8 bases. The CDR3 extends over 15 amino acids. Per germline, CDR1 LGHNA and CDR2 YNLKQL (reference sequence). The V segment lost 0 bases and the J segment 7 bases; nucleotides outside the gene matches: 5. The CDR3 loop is CASSQDWGAGAEQFF. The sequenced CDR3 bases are TGTGCCAGCAGCCAAGACTGGGGGGCGGGGGCTGAGCAGTTC.